This is a list of T cell receptor beta chains from one sample in a study of shared clonotypes between healthy human individuals. Method: immunoSEQ multiplex PCR; TCRdb's copy keeps in-frame clones and lacks some. The data show about 2 million clones, around 95% seen once. The sequencing input was naive CD4+ T cells sorted from blood. The receptors stem from a young man in good health. The CDR3 runs from the conserved cysteine through the conserved F or W. A D gene is named only where the DNA matches it firmly. A row's size may be missing; if present it is once, few, many or a size class.

clone size | D gene | J gene | V gene | CDR3 protein | CDR3 DNA
NA | NA | TRBJ2-7 | TRBV2 | CASSGSGAGTYEQYF | TGTGCCAGCAGTGGATCAGGGGCTGGGACCTACGAGCAGTACTTC
NA | TRBD1 | TRBJ2-7 | TRBV7-6 | CASSLNRGSYEQYF | TGTGCCAGCAGCCTCAACAGGGGCTCCTACGAGCAGTACTTC
NA | NA | TRBJ1-6 | TRBV19 | CASSTGAVNSPLHF | TGTGCCAGTAGTACCGGGGCCGTCAATTCACCCCTCCACTTT
NA | NA | TRBJ2-7 | TRBV7-8 | CASSSNRDSYEQYF | TGTGCCAGCAGCTCCAATCGGGACTCCTACGAGCAGTACTTC
NA | NA | TRBJ1-2 | TRBV5-1 | CASSYTENYGYTF | TGCGCCAGCAGCTATACAGAAAACTATGGCTACACCTTC
NA | NA | TRBJ1-6 | TRBV5-4 | CASRWEGVRNSPLHF | TGTGCCAGCAGATGGGAGGGGGTGAGGAATTCACCCCTCCACTTT
NA | TRBD1 | TRBJ2-6 | TRBV18 | CASSPDRAGANVLTF | TGTGCCAGCTCACCCGACAGGGCTGGGGCCAACGTCCTGACTTTC
NA | NA | TRBJ1-6 | TRBV10-1 | CASSPDSNSPLHF | TGCGCCAGCAGCCCTGACAGCAATTCACCCCTCCACTTT
once | NA | TRBJ2-7 | TRBV6-6 | CASMLPGVYEQYF | TGTGCCAGCATGTTGCCAGGAGTCTACGAGCAGTACTTC
NA | NA | TRBJ2-1 | TRBV4-1 | CASSPLGGRPSYNEQFF | TGCGCCAGCAGCCCCCTAGGGGGGCGTCCTTCCTACAATGAGCAGTTCTTC
NA | NA | TRBJ1-2 | TRBV29-1 | CSVEKGGHGYTF | TGCAGCGTTGAGAAGGGGGGGCATGGCTACACCTTC
NA | TRBD1 | TRBJ2-5 | TRBV5-1 | CASSKTGGETQYF | TGCGCCAGCAGCAAGACAGGGGGTGAGACCCAGTACTTC
NA | NA | TRBJ2-2 | TRBV1 | CTSMKGEWHTGELFF | TGCACCAGCATGAAGGGGGAGTGGCACACCGGGGAGCTGTTTTTT
NA | NA | TRBJ2-7 | TRBV28 | CASRTPAELPRGEQYF | TGTGCCAGCAGGACCCCCGCTGAGCTCCCCCGGGGCGAGCAGTACTTC
few | NA | TRBJ1-3 | TRBV5-4 | CASSLYSRGTIYF | TGTGCCAGCAGCTTGTACAGTCGCGGCACCATATATTTT
NA | TRBD1 | TRBJ1-5 | TRBV5-1 | CASSFGTGNQPQHF | TGCGCCAGCAGCTTTGGGACAGGGAATCAGCCCCAGCATTTT
NA | NA | TRBJ1-6 | TRBV15 | CATSRGTGDYYNSPLHF | TGTGCCACCAGCAGGGGGACCGGCGACTACTATAATTCACCCCTCCACTTT
NA | TRBD1 | TRBJ1-2 | TRBV18 | CASSEAGTGNYGYTF | TGTGCCAGCTCAGAGGCCGGGACAGGAAACTATGGCTACACCTTC
NA | NA | TRBJ1-1 | TRBV7-2 | CASSLAPSVGTEAFF | TGTGCCAGCAGCTTAGCGCCGAGTGTGGGCACTGAAGCTTTCTTT
NA | NA | TRBJ1-2 | TRBV5-4 | CASSPDQGYYGYTF | TGTGCCAGCAGCCCAGACCAGGGGTACTATGGCTACACCTTC
NA | TRBD2 | TRBJ2-1 | TRBV7-9 | CASSVSGRAGNEQFF | TGTGCCAGCAGCGTGAGCGGGAGGGCCGGGAATGAGCAGTTCTTC
NA | TRBD2 | TRBJ2-7 | TRBV5-6 | CASSLRGGPSEQYF | TGTGCCAGCAGCTTGCGGGGGGGACCTTCCGAGCAGTACTTC
NA | NA | TRBJ2-5 | TRBV5-4 | CASSLKTEETQYF | TGTGCCAGCAGCTTGAAAACGGAAGAGACCCAGTACTTC
once | NA | TRBJ1-1 | TRBV5-1 | CASSLEGAAFF | TGCGCCAGCAGCTTGGAGGGTGCAGCTTTCTTT
NA | TRBD2 | TRBJ2-3 | TRBV7-2 | CASSLSGRLRNTQYF | TGTGCCAGCAGCCTTAGCGGGAGGCTTAGGAATACGCAGTATTTT
NA | TRBD1 | TRBJ1-5 | TRBV29-1 | CSVEPGQGNPKANPYSNQPQHF | TGCAGCGTTGAACCGGGACAGGGAAACCCCAAAGCGAATCCTTATAGCAATCAGCCCCAGCATTTT
NA | NA | TRBJ2-3 | TRBV6-5 | CASKGRTDTQYF | TGTGCCAGCAAGGGCCGAACAGATACGCAGTATTTT
NA | TRBD2 | TRBJ2-7 | TRBV15 | CATSRVFSGTFSYEQYF | TGTGCCACCAGCAGGGTCTTTAGCGGGACCTTCTCCTACGAGCAGTACTTC
NA | NA | TRBJ2-5 | TRBV7-2 | CASSLRGRVQPQETQYF | TGTGCCAGCAGCCTCCGGGGGCGGGTGCAACCGCAAGAGACCCAGTACTTC
NA | NA | TRBJ1-3 | TRBV2 | CASRPDILYSGNTIYF | TGTGCCAGCAGACCGGACATCCTTTACTCTGGAAACACCATATATTTT
NA | NA | TRBJ2-3 | TRBV11-2 | CASSLPGVGAGVDTQYF | TGTGCCAGCAGCTTACCTGGAGTCGGGGCCGGGGTCGATACGCAGTATTTT
NA | NA | TRBJ2-1 | TRBV7-9 | CASRLSNNEQFF | TGTGCCAGCAGACTAAGTAACAATGAGCAGTTCTTC
once | NA | TRBJ2-5 | TRBV28 | CASSLNSGGEETQYF | TGTGCCAGCAGTTTAAACAGTGGGGGTGAGGAGACCCAGTACTTC
NA | NA | TRBJ1-3 | TRBV7-9 | CASSSEGLSGNTIYF | TGTGCCAGCAGCTCGGAGGGACTTTCTGGAAACACCATATATTTT
once | NA | TRBJ2-3 | TRBV30 | CAWSAPPADTQYF | TGTGCCTGGAGTGCCCCCCCGGCAGATACGCAGTATTTT
once | NA | TRBJ1-4 | TRBV6-1 | CASSAAPHVEKLFF | TGTGCCAGCAGTGCGGCCCCTCACGTTGAAAAACTGTTTTTT
once | NA | TRBJ1-1 | TRBV5-4 | CASEGNGNTEAFF | TGTGCCTCCGAGGGAAATGGGAACACTGAAGCTTTCTTT
NA | TRBD1 | TRBJ1-5 | TRBV19 | CASSMEDRWNQPQHF | TGTGCCAGTAGTATGGAGGACAGGTGGAATCAGCCCCAGCATTTT
NA | TRBD1 | TRBJ2-5 | TRBV7-6 | CASSPTGQARVVETQYF | TGTGCCAGCAGCCCAACCGGACAGGCCCGGGTCGTGGAGACCCAGTACTTC
NA | TRBD1 | TRBJ1-5 | TRBV6-5 | CASSYLTGDQPQHF | TGTGCCAGCAGTTACTTGACAGGGGATCAGCCCCAGCATTTT